The T cell receptor (beta chain) under discussion was sequenced for a study of metastatic and nonmetastatic thyroid tumors. TCRdb redid the clone calls on the PCR reads using MiXCR. The sample has 35,000 or so clones; 15% to 20% are singletons. Germline CDR1 GTSNPN, CDR2 SVGIG (reference sequence). There are 15 residues in the CDR3. The V end lost 0 bases, the J end lost 2 bases, and 12 bases lay between the germline ends. There were no patients who had received any treatment before thyroid surgery. This TCR was recovered from a male donor with papillary thyroid cancer or a benign thyroid nodule (not recorded which). Some clones in this sample may be carry-over from other donors' samples. This chain joins TRBV30 and TRBJ2-3, with D possibly called TRBD1 or TRBD2 (5 bases each). Sequences were obtained from blood. The CDR3 spells CAWSVGGYLTDTQYF. The DNA for the CDR3 is TGTGCCTGGAGTGTTGGGGGTTATCTCACAGATACGCAGTATTTT. The entire variable domain, with the rest obtained from reference TRBV30 and TRBJ2-3, is as follows: SQTIHQWPATLVQPVGSPLSLECTVEGTSNPNLYWYRQAAGRGLQLLFYSVGIGQISSEVPQNLSASRPQDRQFILSSKKLLLSDSGFYLCAWSVGGYLTDTQYFGPGTRLTVL.